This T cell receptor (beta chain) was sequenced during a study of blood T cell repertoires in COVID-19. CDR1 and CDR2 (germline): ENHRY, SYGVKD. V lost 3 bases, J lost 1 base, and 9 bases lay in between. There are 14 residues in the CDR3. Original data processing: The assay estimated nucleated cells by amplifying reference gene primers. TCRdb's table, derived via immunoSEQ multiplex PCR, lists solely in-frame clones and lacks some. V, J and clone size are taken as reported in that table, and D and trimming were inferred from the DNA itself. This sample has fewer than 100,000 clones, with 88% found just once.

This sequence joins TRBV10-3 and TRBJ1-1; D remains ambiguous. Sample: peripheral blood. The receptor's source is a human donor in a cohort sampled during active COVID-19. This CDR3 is CAISDRGRNTEAFF. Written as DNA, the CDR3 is TGTGCCATCAGTGACCGGGGTAGGAACACTGAAGCTTTCTTT.